At least ten counts were recorded for the clone carrying this T cell receptor (beta chain). Its antigen is not identified. An end of the junction differs from the germline gene, which may be a read error. The data originate from a study of T-cell reconstitution after alpha-beta-depleted transplantation in children. General study results and limits: The main origin of T-cell counts and diversity one year after transplant was newly produced T cells. After transplant, at about two months, alpha-beta T cells were reportedly derived from several hundred expanded graft clones. Some patients' high day-60 TCRbeta diversity was traced to surviving recipient T cells and thymic progenitors.

The length of the CDR3 is 13 residues. Per germline, CDR1 LGHNA and CDR2 YSLEER. Unique molecular identifiers were built into the TCRbeta library. One entry per CDR3 protein results from TCRdb running MiXCR on the PCR reads. Here the sample spans roughly 500,000 distinct CDR3 sequences, about 10% being singletons. This chain links TRBV4-3 with TRBJ1-2, with D uncertain. The source was PBMCs, collected before TCRalphabeta/CD19-depleted stem cell transplant. This clonotype originated in a child aged 2 to 15 with inherited bone marrow failure, due to receive a stem cell transplant. The CDR3 DNA reads TGCGCCAGCAGCCAAGATCCTAACCGCCACACGGCCTTC. Translating gives CASSQDPNRHTAF.